This T cell receptor beta chain was documented in a study of neurological immune-mediated disorders. Overall study findings and caveats: HTLV-1-associated myelopathy had the most TCR clonal expansion, while multiple sclerosis had the least, a level that fell below healthy controls. Private repertoires in all groups were suggested by the finding that expanded clones across subjects shared no CDR3 amino acid sequences.

This clonotype was seen ten or more times. Its matching antigen is unknown. Indicated time point: technical triplicate 2. Sorted libraries were made with 900,000 to 1,000,000 CD4+ or CD8+ T cells. Germline CDR1 reads MGHRA; CDR2 reads YSYEKL. Trimming removed 7 bases from V and 5 bases from J; junction bases left unmatched: 1. The CDR3 is 13 residues long. The authors made cDNA by 5'RACE with 10-nucleotide random UMIs. A single record per CDR3 protein comes from TCRdb applying MiXCR to the 5' RACE reads. The sample shows 31,000 or so distinct CDR3 sequences, more than 10% of them seen only once. The receptor was derived from a female donor with HTLV-1-associated myelopathy (HAM/TSP). V gene TRBV4-1 combines with J gene TRBJ2-1; 11 bases map to TRBD2. Material: CD4+ T cells from blood. CDR3 in DNA: TGCGCCAGCAAACTAGCGGGAGACAATGAGCAGTTCTTC. Its translation is CASKLAGDNEQFF.